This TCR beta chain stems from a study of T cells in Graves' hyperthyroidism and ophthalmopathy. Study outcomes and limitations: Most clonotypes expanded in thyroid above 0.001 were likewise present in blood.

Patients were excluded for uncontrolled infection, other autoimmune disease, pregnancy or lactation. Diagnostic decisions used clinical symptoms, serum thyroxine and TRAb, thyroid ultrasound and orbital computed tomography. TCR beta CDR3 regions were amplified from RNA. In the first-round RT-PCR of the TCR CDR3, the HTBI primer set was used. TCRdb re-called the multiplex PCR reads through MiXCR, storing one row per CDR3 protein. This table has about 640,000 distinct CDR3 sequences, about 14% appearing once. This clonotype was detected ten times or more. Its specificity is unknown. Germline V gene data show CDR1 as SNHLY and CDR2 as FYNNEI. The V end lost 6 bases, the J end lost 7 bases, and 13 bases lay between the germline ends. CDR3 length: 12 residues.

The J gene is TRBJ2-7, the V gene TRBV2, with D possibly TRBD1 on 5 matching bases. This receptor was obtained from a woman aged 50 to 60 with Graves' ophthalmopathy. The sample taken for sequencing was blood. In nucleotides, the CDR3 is TGTGCCAGCAGAGAAAGGGGTTGGGAGCAGTACTTC. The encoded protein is CASRERGWEQYF.